This T cell receptor beta chain is drawn from a study of blood T cell repertoires in COVID-19. Study-wide background: The United States, Italy and Spain were the sources of the acute and convalescent COVID-19 samples. In each case, the material was cDNA or gDNA derived from T cells, B-cell-depleted T cells, or PBMCs.

How the authors handled the data: Quantification of nucleated cells was approximated via reference gene primer amplification. Only in-frame clones appear in the TCRdb table, and some are missing; sequencing was by immunoSEQ multiplex PCR. V and J calls and clone size are given by that table; D and trimming were obtained from the DNA. The data hold approximately 120,000 clones, with 65% to 90% observed a single time. The sequence was obtained from a man aged 80 or over with active or convalescent COVID-19. The sequenced material came from peripheral blood.

DNA for the CDR3: TGTGCCAGCAGCTTGCCGTCCCCCGGGCAGGGGGACTATGGCTACACCTTC. Translation gives CASSLPSPGQGDYGYTF. The chain employs TRBV5-4 and TRBJ1-2, with TRBD1 matching 7 bases. V lost 1 base and J lost 3; bases outside the gene matches: 12. Germline V gene lookup returns CDR1 SGHNT and CDR2 YYREEE (reference sequence). The CDR3 covers 17 residues.